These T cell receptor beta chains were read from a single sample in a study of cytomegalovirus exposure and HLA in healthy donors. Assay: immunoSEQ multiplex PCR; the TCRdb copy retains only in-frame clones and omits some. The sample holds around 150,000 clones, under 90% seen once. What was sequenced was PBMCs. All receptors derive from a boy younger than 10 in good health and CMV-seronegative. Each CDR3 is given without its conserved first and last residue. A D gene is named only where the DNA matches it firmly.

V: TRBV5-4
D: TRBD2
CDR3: ATGSSGPYNEQF

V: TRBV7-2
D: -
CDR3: ASSLDARGDGYT

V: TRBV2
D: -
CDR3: ASNTEGNNQPQH

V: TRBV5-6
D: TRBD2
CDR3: ASSPRGGTDTQY

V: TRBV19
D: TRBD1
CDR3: ASSIDPVGTGGYQPQH

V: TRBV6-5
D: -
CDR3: ATKRGRVDEQY

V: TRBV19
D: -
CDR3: ASSVGGRSSRTDTQY

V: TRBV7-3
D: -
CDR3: ASSLIGTRDYNEQF

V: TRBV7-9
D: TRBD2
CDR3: ASSPRPEASGNGELF

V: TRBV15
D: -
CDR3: ATSREGAASNEQF

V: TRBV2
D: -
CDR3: ASSESSGGEGYT

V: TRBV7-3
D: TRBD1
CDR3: ASSPGTGFYGYT

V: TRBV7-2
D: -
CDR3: ASSLTGLTADTQY

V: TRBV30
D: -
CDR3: AWSGGGRAKNIQY

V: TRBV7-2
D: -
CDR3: ASSRNTVGANVLT

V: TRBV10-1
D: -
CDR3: ASSEEGSNQPQH

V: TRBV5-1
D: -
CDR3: ASSLGRARFSYNEQF

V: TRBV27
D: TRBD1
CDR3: ASSLDRGGTYEQY

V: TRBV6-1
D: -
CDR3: ASIYGTTNTGELF

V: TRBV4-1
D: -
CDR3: ASSQEEGLYNEQF

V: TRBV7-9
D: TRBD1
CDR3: ASSLPRQGTTGELF

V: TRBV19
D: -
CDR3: ASSIGRSVDTEAF

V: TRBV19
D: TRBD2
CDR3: ASSSVAGGVTDTQY

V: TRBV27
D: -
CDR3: ASPGAAG

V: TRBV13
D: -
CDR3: ASSSSATGNTGELF

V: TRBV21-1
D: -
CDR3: ASTKRAGEGEQF

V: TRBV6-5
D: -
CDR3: ASSPQGIFYEQY

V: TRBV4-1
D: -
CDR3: ASSQIGGHNSPLH

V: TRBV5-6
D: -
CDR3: ASSLALVTGELF

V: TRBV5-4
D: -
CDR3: ASSGSPETQY

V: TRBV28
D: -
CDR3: ASRLGRGMSQPQH

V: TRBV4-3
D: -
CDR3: ASSLEDRHSGNTIY

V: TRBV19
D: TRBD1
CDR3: ASSRTGGKLF

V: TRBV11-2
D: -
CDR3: ASSLTRDQPQH

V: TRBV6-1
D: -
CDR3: ASSEARVRAF

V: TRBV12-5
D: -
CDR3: ASSSVGDNEKLF

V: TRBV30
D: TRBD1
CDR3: AWRAITGGKLYEQY

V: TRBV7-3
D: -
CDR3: ASSPGLTYNEQF

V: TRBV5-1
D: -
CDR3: ASSLPGRGKGEQY

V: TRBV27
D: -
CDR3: ASSLYLGATNEKLF

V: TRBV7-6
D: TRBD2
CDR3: ASSSGLAVANEQF

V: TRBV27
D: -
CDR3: ASSLPTTPYEQY

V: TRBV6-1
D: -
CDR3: SNRDSTGELF

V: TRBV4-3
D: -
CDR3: ASSQDGRSTDTQY

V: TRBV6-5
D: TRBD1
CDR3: ASSYRAGGAHGYT